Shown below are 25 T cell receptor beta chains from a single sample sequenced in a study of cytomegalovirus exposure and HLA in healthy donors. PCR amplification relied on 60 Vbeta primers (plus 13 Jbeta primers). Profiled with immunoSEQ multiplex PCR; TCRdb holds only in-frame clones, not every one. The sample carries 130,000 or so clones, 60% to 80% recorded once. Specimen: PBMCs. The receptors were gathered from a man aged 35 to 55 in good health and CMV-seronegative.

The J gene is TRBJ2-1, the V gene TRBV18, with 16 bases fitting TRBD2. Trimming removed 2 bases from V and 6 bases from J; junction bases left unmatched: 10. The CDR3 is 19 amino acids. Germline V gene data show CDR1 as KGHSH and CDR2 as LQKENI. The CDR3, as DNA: TGTGCCAGCTCACCAACTACCGGAGGGACTAGCGGGGGGGCCAATGAGCAGTTCTTC. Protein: CASSPTTGGTSGGANEQFF.

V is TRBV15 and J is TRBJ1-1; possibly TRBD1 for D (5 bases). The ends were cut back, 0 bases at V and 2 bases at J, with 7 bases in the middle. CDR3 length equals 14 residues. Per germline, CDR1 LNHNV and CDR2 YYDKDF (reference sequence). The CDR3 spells CATSREQANTEAFF. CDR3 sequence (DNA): TGTGCCACCAGCAGAGAACAGGCCAACACTGAAGCTTTCTTT.

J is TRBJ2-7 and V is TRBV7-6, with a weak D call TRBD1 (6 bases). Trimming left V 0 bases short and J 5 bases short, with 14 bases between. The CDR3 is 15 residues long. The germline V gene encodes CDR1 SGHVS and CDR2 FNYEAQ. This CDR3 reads CASSLAPGVAHEQYF. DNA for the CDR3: TGTGCCAGCAGCTTAGCCCCAGGGGTGGCCCACGAGCAGTACTTC.

CDR3: CASSSAGTAGNTIYF. Written as DNA, the CDR3 is TGTGCCAGCAGCTCAGCCGGGACAGCTGGAAACACCATATATTTT. This sequence joins TRBV7-8 and TRBJ1-3, with TRBD1 matching over 7 bases. CDR1 is SGHVS, CDR2 FQNEAQ, per germline. J lost 2 bases, V lost 4 bases, and 5 bases had no gene match. The CDR3 spans 15 residues.

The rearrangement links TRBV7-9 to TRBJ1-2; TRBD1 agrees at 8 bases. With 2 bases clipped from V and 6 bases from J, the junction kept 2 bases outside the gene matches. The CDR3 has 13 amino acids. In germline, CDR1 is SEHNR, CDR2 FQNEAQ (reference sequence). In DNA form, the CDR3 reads TGTGCCAGCAGCTTACAGGGGGCGAATGGCTACACCTTC. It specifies CASSLQGANGYTF. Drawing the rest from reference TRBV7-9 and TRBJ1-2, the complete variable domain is DTGVSQNPRHKITKRGQNVTFRCDPISEHNRLYWYRQTLGQGPEFLTYFQNEAQLEKSRLLSDRFSAERPKGSFSTLEIQRTEQGDSAMYLCASSLQGANGYTFGSGTRLTVV.

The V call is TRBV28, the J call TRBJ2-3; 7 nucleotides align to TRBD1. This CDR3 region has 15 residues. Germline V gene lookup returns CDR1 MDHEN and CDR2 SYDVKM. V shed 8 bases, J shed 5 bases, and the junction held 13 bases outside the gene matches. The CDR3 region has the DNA TGTGCCAGCTTAGAGTTAGGATCAGGGGGAGATACGCAGTATTTT. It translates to CASLELGSGGDTQYF. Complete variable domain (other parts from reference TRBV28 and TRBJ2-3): DVKVTQSSRYLVKRTGEKVFLECVQDMDHENMFWYRQDPGLGLRLIYFSYDVKMKEKGDIPEGYSVSREKKERFSLILESASTNQTSMYLCASLELGSGGDTQYFGPGTRLTVL.

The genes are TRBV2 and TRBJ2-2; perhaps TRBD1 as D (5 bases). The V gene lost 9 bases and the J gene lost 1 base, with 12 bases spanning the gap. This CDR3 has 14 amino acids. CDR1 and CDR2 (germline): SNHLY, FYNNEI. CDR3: CASEDSQNTGELFF. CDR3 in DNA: TGTGCCAGTGAAGACAGTCAGAACACCGGGGAGCTGTTTTTT.

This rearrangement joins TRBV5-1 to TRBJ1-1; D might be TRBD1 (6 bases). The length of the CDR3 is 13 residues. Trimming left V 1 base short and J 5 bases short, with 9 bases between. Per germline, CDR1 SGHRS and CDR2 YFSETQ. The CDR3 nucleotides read TGCGCCAGCAGCTTGCAGGGGCTGACTGAAGCTTTCTTT. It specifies CASSLQGLTEAFF. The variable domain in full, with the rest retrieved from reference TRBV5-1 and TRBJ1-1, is KAGVTQTPRYLIKTRGQQVTLSCSPISGHRSVSWYQQTPGQGLQFLFEYFSETQRNKGNFPGRFSGRQFSNSRSEMNVSTLELGDSALYLCASSLQGLTEAFFGQGTRLTVV.

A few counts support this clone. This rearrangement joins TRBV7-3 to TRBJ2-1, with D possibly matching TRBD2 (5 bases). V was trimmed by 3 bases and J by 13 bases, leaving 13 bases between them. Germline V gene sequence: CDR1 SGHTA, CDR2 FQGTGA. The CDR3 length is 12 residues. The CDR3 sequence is CASSFSDGIQFF. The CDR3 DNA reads TGTGCCAGCAGCTTTTCGGACGGGATACAGTTCTTC.

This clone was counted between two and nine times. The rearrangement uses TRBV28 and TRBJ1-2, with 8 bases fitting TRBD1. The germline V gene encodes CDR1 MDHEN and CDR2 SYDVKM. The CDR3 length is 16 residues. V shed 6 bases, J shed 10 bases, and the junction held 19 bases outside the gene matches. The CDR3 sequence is CASRLTYDRGGEVYTF. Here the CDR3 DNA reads TGTGCCAGCAGACTTACCTACGACAGGGGCGGTGAAGTCTACACCTTC.

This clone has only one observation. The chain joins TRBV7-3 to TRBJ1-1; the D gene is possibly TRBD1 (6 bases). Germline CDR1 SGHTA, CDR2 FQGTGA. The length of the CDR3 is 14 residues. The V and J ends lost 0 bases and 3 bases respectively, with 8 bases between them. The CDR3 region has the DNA TGTGCCAGCAGCTTAACGTACAGGGACACTGAAGCTTTCTTT. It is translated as CASSLTYRDTEAFF. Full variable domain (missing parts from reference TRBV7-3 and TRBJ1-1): GAGVSQTPSNKVTEKGKYVELRCDPISGHTALYWYRQSLGQGPEFLIYFQGTGAADDSGLPNDRFFAVRPEGSVSTLKIQRTERGDSAVYLCASSLTYRDTEAFFGQGTRLTVV.

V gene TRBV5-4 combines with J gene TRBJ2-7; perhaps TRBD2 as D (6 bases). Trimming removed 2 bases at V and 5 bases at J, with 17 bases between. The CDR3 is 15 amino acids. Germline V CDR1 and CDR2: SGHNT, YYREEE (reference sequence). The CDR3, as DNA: TGTGCCAGCAGCTTCGGAAACCCTGGAGGGGACGAGCAGTACTTC. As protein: CASSFGNPGGDEQYF.

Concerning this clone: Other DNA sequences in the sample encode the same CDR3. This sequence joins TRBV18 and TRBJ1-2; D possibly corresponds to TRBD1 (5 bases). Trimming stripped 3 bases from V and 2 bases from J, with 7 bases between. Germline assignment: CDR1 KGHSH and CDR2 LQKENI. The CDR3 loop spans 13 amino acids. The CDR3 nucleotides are TGTGCCAGCTCACCGGGGGGGAACTATGGCTACACCTTC. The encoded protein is CASSPGGNYGYTF.

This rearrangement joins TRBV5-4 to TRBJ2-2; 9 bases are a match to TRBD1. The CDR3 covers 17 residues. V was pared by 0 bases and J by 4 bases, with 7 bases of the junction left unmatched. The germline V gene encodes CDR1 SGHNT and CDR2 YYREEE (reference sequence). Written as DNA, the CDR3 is TGTGCCAGCAGCTTGGGAGGGACAGGGTCGGCCACCGGGGAGCTGTTTTTT. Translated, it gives CASSLGGTGSATGELFF.

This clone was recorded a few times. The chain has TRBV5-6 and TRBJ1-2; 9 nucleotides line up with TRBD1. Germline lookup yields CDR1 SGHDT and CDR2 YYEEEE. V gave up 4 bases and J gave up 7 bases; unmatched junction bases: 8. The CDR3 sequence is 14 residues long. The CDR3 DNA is TGTGCCAGCAGCGCGGACAGGGGAACGATTGGCTACACCTTC. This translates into CASSADRGTIGYTF. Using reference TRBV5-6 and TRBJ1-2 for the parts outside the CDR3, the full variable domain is DAGVTQSPTHLIKTRGQQVTLRCSPKSGHDTVSWYQQALGQGPQFIFQYYEEEERQRGNFPDRFSGHQFPNYSSELNVNALLLGDSALYLCASSADRGTIGYTFGSGTRLTVV.

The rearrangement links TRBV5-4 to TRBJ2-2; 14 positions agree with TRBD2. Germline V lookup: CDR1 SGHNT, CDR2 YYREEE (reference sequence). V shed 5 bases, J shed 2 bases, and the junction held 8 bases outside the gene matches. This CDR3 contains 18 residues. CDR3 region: CASRETSGGAYNTGELFF. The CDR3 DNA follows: TGTGCCAGCAGGGAGACTAGCGGGGGGGCCTATAACACCGGGGAGCTGTTTTTT.

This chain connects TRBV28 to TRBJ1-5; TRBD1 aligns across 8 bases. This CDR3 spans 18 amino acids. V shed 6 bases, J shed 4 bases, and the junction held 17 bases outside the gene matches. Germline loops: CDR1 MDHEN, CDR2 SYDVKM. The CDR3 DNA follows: TGTGCCAGCAGCTCCCGGACAGGGATGTATTTAGGAAATCAGCCCCAGCATTTT. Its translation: CASSSRTGMYLGNQPQHF.

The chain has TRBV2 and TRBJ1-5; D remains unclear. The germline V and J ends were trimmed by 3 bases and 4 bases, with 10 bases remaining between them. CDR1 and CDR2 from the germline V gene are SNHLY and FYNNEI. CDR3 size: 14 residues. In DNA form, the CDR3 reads TGTGCCAGCAGTGATCTTCCCAGAAATCAGCCCCAGCATTTT. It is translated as CASSDLPRNQPQHF.

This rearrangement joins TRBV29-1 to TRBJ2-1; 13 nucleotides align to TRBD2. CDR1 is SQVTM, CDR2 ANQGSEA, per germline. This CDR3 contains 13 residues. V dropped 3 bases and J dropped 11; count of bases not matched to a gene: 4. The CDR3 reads CSVDPGLAGKQFF. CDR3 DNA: TGCAGCGTTGACCCGGGACTAGCGGGAAAGCAGTTCTTC.

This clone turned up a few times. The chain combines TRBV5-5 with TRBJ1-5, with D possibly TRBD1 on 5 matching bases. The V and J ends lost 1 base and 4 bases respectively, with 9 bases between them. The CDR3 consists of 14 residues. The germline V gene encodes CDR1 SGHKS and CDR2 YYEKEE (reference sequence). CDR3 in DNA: TGTGCCAGCAGCTTGCGACAGTATAATCAGCCCCAGCATTTT. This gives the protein CASSLRQYNQPQHF. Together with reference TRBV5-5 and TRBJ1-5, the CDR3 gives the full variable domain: DAGVTQSPTHLIKTRGQQVTLRCSPISGHKSVSWYQQVLGQGPQFIFQYYEKEERGRGNFPDRFSARQFPNYSSELNVNALLLGDSALYLCASSLRQYNQPQHFGDGTRLSIL.

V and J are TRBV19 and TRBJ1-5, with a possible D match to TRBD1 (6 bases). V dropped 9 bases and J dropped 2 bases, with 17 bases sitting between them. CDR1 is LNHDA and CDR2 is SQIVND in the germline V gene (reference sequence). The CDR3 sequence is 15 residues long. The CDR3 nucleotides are TGTGCCAGCATACAGGGAGTGATAGGCAATCAGCCCCAGCATTTT. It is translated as CASIQGVIGNQPQHF. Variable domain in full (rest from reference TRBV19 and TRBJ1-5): DGGITQSPKYLFRKEGQNVTLSCEQNLNHDAMYWYRQDPGQGLRLIYYSQIVNDFQKGDIAEGYSVSREKKESFPLTVTSAQKNPTAFYLCASIQGVIGNQPQHFGDGTRLSIL.

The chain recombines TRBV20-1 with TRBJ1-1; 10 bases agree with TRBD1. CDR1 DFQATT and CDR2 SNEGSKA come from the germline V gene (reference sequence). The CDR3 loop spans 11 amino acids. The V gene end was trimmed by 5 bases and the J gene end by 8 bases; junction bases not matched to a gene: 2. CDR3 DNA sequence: TGCAGTGCTGACAGGGGGCGGGAAGCTTTCTTT. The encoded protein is CSADRGREAFF.

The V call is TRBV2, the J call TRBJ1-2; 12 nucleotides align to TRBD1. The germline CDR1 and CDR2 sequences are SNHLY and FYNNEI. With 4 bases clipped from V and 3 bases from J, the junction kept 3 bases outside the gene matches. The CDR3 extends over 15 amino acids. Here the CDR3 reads CASSAGQGAHYGYTF. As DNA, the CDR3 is TGTGCCAGCAGTGCGGGACAGGGGGCGCACTATGGCTACACCTTC.

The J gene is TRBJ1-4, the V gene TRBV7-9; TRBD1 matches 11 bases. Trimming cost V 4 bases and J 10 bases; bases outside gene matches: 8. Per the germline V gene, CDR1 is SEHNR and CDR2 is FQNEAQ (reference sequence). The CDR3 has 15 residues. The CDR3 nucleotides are TGTGCCAGCAGCTCCTTTGGGACAGGGGGGGGAAAACTGTTTTTT. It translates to CASSSFGTGGGKLFF.

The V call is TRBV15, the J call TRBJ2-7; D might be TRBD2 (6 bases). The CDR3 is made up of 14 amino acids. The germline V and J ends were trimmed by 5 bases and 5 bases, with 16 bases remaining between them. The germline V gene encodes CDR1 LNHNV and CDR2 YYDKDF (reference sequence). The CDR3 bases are TGTGCCACCAGCCCGCGGGACGGCCACCACGAGCAGTACTTC. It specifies CATSPRDGHHEQYF.